Below, 12 T cell receptor beta chains from the same sample are listed, as sequenced in a study of cytomegalovirus exposure and HLA in healthy donors. The method was immunoSEQ multiplex PCR; TCRdb's version includes in-frame clones alone and lacks a portion of them. Found here are over 120,000 clones, 80% to 90% of them singletons; the top ten hold less than 5.5%. The sequenced material came from PBMCs. These TCRs come from a young man in good health and CMV-seropositive.

This clone was counted once. The J gene is TRBJ2-3, the V gene TRBV7-9; 12 nucleotides line up with TRBD2. This CDR3 spans 16 amino acids. The ends lost 0 bases at V and 5 bases at J; junction bases unmatched: 3. In germline, CDR1 is SEHNR, CDR2 FQNEAQ (reference sequence). The CDR3 sequence is CASSLAGLAGRDTQYF. The CDR3 DNA follows: TGTGCCAGCAGCTTAGCTGGACTAGCGGGAAGAGATACGCAGTATTTT.

V gene TRBV5-1 combines with J gene TRBJ1-3; D remains ambiguous. Germline CDR1 and CDR2: SGHRS and YFSETQ. The CDR3 runs 16 residues. V was trimmed by 0 bases and J by 0 bases, leaving 10 bases between them. CDR3 DNA: TGCGCCAGCAGCTTGGGAGAAATCCACTCTGGAAACACCATATATTTT. Residues: CASSLGEIHSGNTIYF.

In the case of this clone: A junction end diverges from the germline sequence, so it may reflect a read error. The chain recombines TRBV7-7 with TRBJ2-2; 8 nucleotides align to TRBD1. This CDR3 comprises 14 residues. Germline lookup yields CDR1 SSHAT and CDR2 FNYEAQ (reference sequence). Here the CDR3 DNA reads TGTGCTAGCAGTCGTAACAGGGGGAACGGGGAGCTGTTTTTT. Translating gives CASSRNRGNGELFF.

The chain has TRBV6-5 and TRBJ1-1, with D maybe TRBD1 (6 bases). The germline V gene has CDR1 MNHEY and CDR2 SVGAGI. The CDR3 spans 14 residues. Between the trimmed V and J ends, which lost 6 bases and 1 base, there was a span of 12 bases. In DNA, the CDR3 is TGTGCCAGCAGGACACTACAGGGGAACACTGAAGCTTTCTTT. It is translated as CASRTLQGNTEAFF.

V is TRBV4-2 and J is TRBJ2-1; D is unresolved. The CDR3 has 14 residues. Per germline, CDR1 LGHNA and CDR2 YNFKEQ. Trimming removed 1 base from V and 4 bases from J, with 8 bases in between. CDR3 protein: CASSQGGGYNEQFF. CDR3 bases: TGTGCCAGCAGCCAAGGAGGCGGTTACAATGAGCAGTTCTTC.

This chain links TRBV6-5 with TRBJ1-1, with 7 nucleotides matching TRBD1. Per the germline V gene, CDR1 is MNHEY and CDR2 is SVGAGI. J gave up 5 bases and V 4 bases, and 10 bases lay outside the gene matches. The CDR3 extends over 15 amino acids. The CDR3 spells CASSSHRGVRTEAFF. In DNA, the CDR3 is TGTGCCAGCAGTTCTCACAGGGGAGTTAGAACTGAAGCTTTCTTT.

The sample holds one count of this clone. The chain employs TRBV4-1 and TRBJ2-5; D call uncertain. CDR3 size: 15 residues. Trimming left V 0 bases short and J 2 bases short, with 10 bases between. Germline assignment: CDR1 MGHRA and CDR2 YSYEKL. The CDR3: CASSQESRQQETQYF. The CDR3 nucleotides read TGCGCCAGCAGCCAAGAGAGCCGCCAACAAGAGACCCAGTACTTC.

V gene TRBV28 combines with J gene TRBJ1-2, with D tentatively TRBD1 (5 bases). V lost 3 bases to trimming and J lost 6 bases, with 11 bases between them. The CDR3 runs to 13 residues. Germline V gene sequence: CDR1 MDHEN, CDR2 SYDVKM. CDR3 sequence (DNA): TGTGCCAGCAGTTTCTCAGGGAAAGATGGCTACACCTTC. It specifies CASSFSGKDGYTF.

V is TRBV7-6 and J is TRBJ1-1; D remains unclear. CDR3 size: 16 residues. Germline CDR1 and CDR2: SGHVS and FNYEAQ. Trimming removed 5 bases at V and 1 base at J, with 17 bases between. The CDR3 reads CASSHALEPRNTEAFF. CDR3 nucleotide sequence: TGTGCCAGCAGCCATGCATTAGAGCCAAGGAACACTGAAGCTTTCTTT.

V is TRBV9 and J is TRBJ2-3; D gene unclear. Per the germline V gene, CDR1 is SGDLS and CDR2 is YYNGEE. Deletions cut 3 bases from V and 5 bases from J, with 13 bases between. The CDR3 covers 14 residues. The CDR3 DNA reads as TGTGCCAGCAGCGCCCCCTTTGGCCTAGATACGCAGTATTTT. Its translation is CASSAPFGLDTQYF.

The DNA for the CDR3 is TGTGCCAGCAGTATAAGGGGGCTTCGTGGCTACACCTTC. This encodes CASSIRGLRGYTF. The chain links TRBV6-5 to TRBJ1-2; 7 bases are a match to TRBD1. J lost 7 bases, V lost 5 bases, and 7 bases had no gene match. Germline CDR1 reads MNHEY; CDR2 reads SVGAGI. The CDR3 has 13 residues.

V and J are TRBV5-4 and TRBJ2-7, with TRBD1 identical over 9 bases. This CDR3 comprises 14 residues. V trimming: 4 bases; J trimming: 6 bases; junction bases outside the gene matches: 8. Germline V lookup: CDR1 SGHNT, CDR2 YYREEE (reference sequence). The CDR3, as DNA: TGTGCCAGCAGCAGCCGGGACAGGGTTTCCGAGCAGTACTTC. This encodes CASSSRDRVSEQYF.